This T cell receptor beta chain was retrieved from a study of glioma-infiltrating T cells. Study-level results: Non-neoplastic patients had below-expected tissue-blood divergence, while all gliomas exceeded expectation.

On this clonotype itself: Its antigen remains unidentified.

The iRepertoire nested amplicon-rescue multiplex PCR amplified TCR alpha and beta CDR3s from RNA. Input was about 85-450 ng of tissue mRNA or PBMC total RNA. TCRdb redid the calling of the multiplex PCR reads with MiXCR, one entry per CDR3 protein. The sample yields about 140,000 distinct CDR3 sequences, about two fifths seen once. CDR1 is DFQATT and CDR2 is SNEGSKA in the germline V gene (reference sequence). The CDR3 sequence is 12 residues long. The junction had 5 bases not matched to a gene; V was cut back by 3 bases and J by 9 bases. The sequence derives from a human donor with low-grade glioma or glioblastoma, undergoing nonglioma brain surgery, or in good health (not recorded which). The V call is TRBV20-1, the J call TRBJ2-1; 7 bases are a match to TRBD2. The sample was glioma tissue, nonneoplastic brain tissue, or PBMCs (not recorded which). CDR3 amino acids: CSASPGGGEQFF. The CDR3 coding sequence is TGCAGTGCTAGTCCGGGGGGTGGTGAGCAGTTCTTC.